The 32 T cell receptor beta chains given below trace back to one sample, sequenced in a study of blood T cell repertoires in COVID-19. Sequencing was performed with immunoSEQ multiplex PCR; in TCRdb, only in-frame clones are kept and a portion is missing. The sample has roughly 140,000 clones, approximately 80% seen once. Specimen: PBMCs or T cells enriched from blood (not recorded which). The receptors were gathered from a man aged 50-59 years in a cohort exposed to, infected with or recovered from COVID-19 (not recorded which).

About this clone: The junction shows a germline mismatch at one end, possibly a read error. The J gene is TRBJ1-1, the V gene TRBV5-4, with a possible D match to TRBD1 (6 bases). There are 14 residues in the CDR3. Germline V lookup: CDR1 SGHNT, CDR2 YYREEE (reference sequence). CDR3 in DNA: TGTGCCAGCAACTTGGTGTCAGGGGACACTGAAGCTTTCTTT. This gives the protein CASNLVSGDTEAFF.

The chain joins TRBV4-1 to TRBJ2-5; no definite D call. Trimming shortened V by 1 base and J by 7 bases, and 7 bases separated the two germline ends. Germline V CDR1 and CDR2: MGHRA, YSYEKL. This CDR3 is 12 amino acids long. The chain's CDR3 is CASSQVSGTQYF. CDR3 DNA: TGCGCCAGCAGCCAAGTCAGTGGGACCCAGTACTTC.

This chain connects TRBV7-8 to TRBJ2-1, with 7 bases identical to TRBD2. The CDR3 is 13 residues long. Germline assignment: CDR1 SGHVS and CDR2 FQNEAQ. With V trimmed by 8 bases and J by 3 bases, 4 bases remained unmatched. CDR3 coding DNA: TGTGCCAGCGAGCGGGATGGCTACAATGAGCAGTTCTTC. It encodes CASERDGYNEQFF.

The J gene is TRBJ2-7, the V gene TRBV14; D possibly corresponds to TRBD2 (5 bases). Germline-derived CDR1 and CDR2 are SGHDN and FVKESK. Trimming took off 3 bases at V and 5 bases at J, with 14 bases between the two ends. CDR3 length: 14 residues. The CDR3 loop is CASSHRGIGNEQYF. CDR3 sequence (DNA): TGTGCCAGCAGCCATAGAGGGATAGGGAACGAGCAGTACTTC.

The chain links TRBV20-1 to TRBJ2-1, with TRBD2 matching 13 bases. J lost 9 bases, V lost 3 bases, and 5 bases had no gene match. The CDR3 is 14 residues long. Looked up from germline, CDR1 is DFQATT and CDR2 is SNEGSKA (reference sequence). This CDR3 is CSASATSGRGEQFF. CDR3 in DNA: TGCAGTGCTAGTGCCACTAGCGGGAGGGGTGAGCAGTTCTTC.

This rearrangement joins TRBV5-4 to TRBJ2-1, with 14 bases identical to TRBD2. CDR1 is SGHNT, CDR2 YYREEE, per germline (reference sequence). With 0 bases clipped from V and 10 bases from J, the junction kept 6 bases outside the gene matches. The CDR3 has 16 residues. In DNA form, the CDR3 reads TGTGCCAGCAGCTTGGGTGGGACTAGCGGGAGAGGCGAGCAGTTCTTC. It translates to CASSLGGTSGRGEQFF.

The rearrangement joins TRBV9 to TRBJ1-1; the match to TRBD1 covers 7 bases. CDR3 length: 12 amino acids. Germline lookup yields CDR1 SGDLS and CDR2 YYNGEE. V was clipped by 3 bases and J by 11 bases; unmatched bases: 7. DNA of the CDR3: TGTGCCAGCAGCGGGACAGGACCTAGGGCTTTCTTT. Its protein product is CASSGTGPRAFF.

The chain links TRBV28 to TRBJ2-3; D is unclear. Trimming removed 4 bases from V and 1 base from J, with 6 bases in between. The CDR3 runs to 13 residues. Germline V lookup: CDR1 MDHEN, CDR2 SYDVKM. CDR3 in amino acids: CASSSHGTDTQYF. For the CDR3, the DNA is TGTGCCAGCAGTTCCCATGGCACAGATACGCAGTATTTT.

The V and J genes are TRBV7-6 and TRBJ2-1, with D perhaps matching TRBD2 (5 bases). Trimming stripped 2 bases from V and 0 bases from J, with 8 bases between. The CDR3 covers 15 residues. CDR1 and CDR2 from the germline V gene are SGHVS and FNYEAQ. CDR3 DNA sequence: TGTGCCAGCAGCTTAAACGCGGGCTCCTACAATGAGCAGTTCTTC. Amino acid sequence: CASSLNAGSYNEQFF.

The rearrangement links TRBV6-2 or TRBV6-3 to TRBJ1-1; D not certain. V gave up 0 bases and J gave up 4 bases, with 18 bases separating them. This CDR3 region has 17 residues. Looked up from germline, CDR1 is MNHEY and CDR2 is SVGEGT. In nucleotides, the CDR3 is TGTGCCAGCAGTTACTCCCCCGGAGGGCCTAAGGGCACTGAAGCTTTCTTT. It yields the protein CASSYSPGGPKGTEAFF.

V is TRBV10-2 and J is TRBJ2-5; 14 nucleotides align to TRBD2. CDR1 and CDR2 from the germline V gene are WSHSY and SAAADI. The CDR3 runs 17 residues. Trimming removed 4 bases from V and 1 base from J; junction bases left unmatched: 5. The CDR3 loop is CASSGTSGGLIQETQYF. CDR3 in DNA: TGCGCCAGCAGTGGGACTAGCGGGGGGCTGATCCAAGAGACCCAGTACTTC.

This clone showed up just once. J is TRBJ2-5 and V is TRBV6-1; 10 bases line up with TRBD2. The CDR3 totals 17 residues. Per the germline V gene, CDR1 is MNHNS and CDR2 is SASEGT. The trim removed 2 bases at V and 1 base at J, leaving 7 bases unmatched. CDR3 amino acids: CASSETVLAGLQETQYF. In nucleotides, the CDR3 is TGTGCCAGCAGTGAAACGGTACTAGCGGGGCTCCAAGAGACCCAGTACTTC.

This chain uses TRBV28 with TRBJ1-1, with D perhaps TRBD1 (6 bases). The V and J ends lost 6 bases and 1 base respectively, with 12 bases between them. Germline V gene lookup returns CDR1 MDHEN and CDR2 SYDVKM. The CDR3 length is 14 residues. The CDR3 nucleotides are TGTGCCAGCAGGTTTGGACAGACGAACACTGAAGCTTTCTTT. This encodes CASRFGQTNTEAFF.

In this sample, this clone turned up once. CDR3 in amino acids: CASSFSWSSGQETQYF. CDR3 sequence (DNA): TGTGCCAGCAGCTTCTCGTGGAGTAGCGGCCAAGAGACCCAGTACTTC. V usage is TRBV5-4 and J usage is TRBJ2-5; D possibly corresponds to TRBD2 (6 bases). The germline gives CDR1 SGHNT, CDR2 YYREEE (reference sequence). V gave up 2 bases and J gave up 1 base, with 15 bases separating them. The CDR3 is made up of 16 amino acids.

The genes are TRBV7-2 and TRBJ2-3; tentative D call: TRBD2 (5 bases). This CDR3 has 15 residues. Per the germline V gene, CDR1 is SGHTA and CDR2 is FQGNSA. Trimming removed 5 bases at V and 2 bases at J, with 14 bases between. The CDR3 is CASSGPGYYTDTQYF. CDR3 in DNA: TGTGCCAGCAGCGGACCGGGGTACTACACAGATACGCAGTATTTT.

The J gene is TRBJ1-6, the V gene TRBV5-8; D may be TRBD1 (5 bases). Per germline, CDR1 SGHTS and CDR2 YDEGEE. Trimming removed 2 bases at V and 0 bases at J, with 21 bases between. The CDR3 consists of 20 residues. CDR3 DNA sequence: TGTGCCAGCAGCTTTGGGTGGGGCAATTTGATGAGCTCCTATAATTCACCCCTCCACTTT. This codes for CASSFGWGNLMSSYNSPLHF.

This chain links TRBV11-3 with TRBJ2-3, with 9 bases lining up with TRBD1. The CDR3 loop spans 15 amino acids. With V trimmed by 2 bases and J by 4 bases, 4 bases remained unmatched. The germline V gene encodes CDR1 SGHNT and CDR2 YENEEA. CDR3 amino acids: CASSLRTGVSDTQYF. For the CDR3, the DNA is TGTGCCAGCAGCTTAAGGACAGGGGTATCAGATACGCAGTATTTT.

The chain has TRBV5-1 and TRBJ2-5, with 9 bases aligning to TRBD1. The germline gives CDR1 SGHRS, CDR2 YFSETQ. The CDR3 extends over 15 amino acids. J gave up 5 bases and V 2 bases, and 7 bases lay outside the gene matches. The CDR3 sequence is CASSLAGTGRETQYF. Here the CDR3 DNA reads TGCGCCAGCAGCTTAGCCGGGACAGGGAGGGAGACCCAGTACTTC.

The chain recombines TRBV10-3 with TRBJ1-1; no definite D call. This CDR3 has 15 amino acids. Germline-derived CDR1 and CDR2 are ENHRY and SYGVKD. The germline V and J ends were trimmed by 5 bases and 7 bases, with 20 bases remaining between them. CDR3: CAISSGTQGIDEAFF. CDR3 coding DNA: TGTGCCATCAGTTCGGGAACCCAAGGGATCGATGAAGCTTTCTTT.

This clone was seen once. This chain connects TRBV5-1 to TRBJ2-1; D is unresolved. The V end was cut by 2 bases, the J end by 0 bases, with 9 bases between. This CDR3 has 15 residues. Germline V lookup: CDR1 SGHRS, CDR2 YFSETQ. CDR3 protein: CASSLDTFSYNEQFF. The DNA of the CDR3 is TGCGCCAGCAGCTTAGACACTTTCTCCTACAATGAGCAGTTCTTC.

This chain links TRBV19 with TRBJ1-2; tentatively, D is TRBD1 (6 bases). CDR3 size: 13 residues. Germline assignment: CDR1 LNHDA and CDR2 SQIVND (reference sequence). The ends were cut back, 9 bases at V and 2 bases at J, with 13 bases in the middle. CDR3: CASHFQGNYGYTF. The CDR3 nucleotides read TGTGCCAGCCACTTTCAGGGGAACTATGGCTACACCTTC. Supplemented by reference TRBV19 and TRBJ1-2, the full variable domain reads DGGITQSPKYLFRKEGQNVTLSCEQNLNHDAMYWYRQDPGQGLRLIYYSQIVNDFQKGDIAEGYSVSREKKESFPLTVTSAQKNPTAFYLCASHFQGNYGYTFGSGTRLTVV.

In nucleotides, the CDR3 is TGTGCCAGCAGCCACGGACAGGGAACCTATGGCTACACCTTC. This gives the protein CASSHGQGTYGYTF. The gene calls are TRBV3-1 (or the pseudogene TRBV3-2) and TRBJ1-2, with TRBD1 identical over 8 bases. The CDR3 covers 14 residues. V was clipped by 3 bases and J by 4 bases; unmatched bases: 4. The V gene's germline CDR1 is LGHDT and CDR2 YNNKEL (reference sequence).

The gene calls are TRBV6-2 or TRBV6-3 and TRBJ2-2; possible D gene TRBD1, 6 bases. The germline CDR1 and CDR2 sequences are MNHEY and SVGEGT. The V and J ends lost 5 bases and 4 bases respectively, with 14 bases between them. The CDR3 consists of 15 residues. The CDR3 loop reads CASSARDTVTGELFF. The CDR3 DNA reads as TGTGCCAGCAGTGCCCGGGACACGGTCACCGGGGAGCTGTTTTTT.

The CDR3 region has the DNA TGTGCCAGCAGTTACTCGACTGCCTACGAGCAGTACTTC. Protein: CASSYSTAYEQYF. This rearrangement joins TRBV6-5 to TRBJ2-7; D gene uncertain. Trimming took 0 bases from V and 2 from J, leaving 5 bases between them. The CDR3 loop spans 13 amino acids. CDR1 and CDR2 (germline): MNHEY, SVGAGI.

The V call is TRBV10-2, the J call TRBJ1-2; perhaps TRBD1 as D (6 bases). V was clipped by 6 bases and J by 4 bases, with 9 bases between them. The CDR3 has 12 residues. Germline V CDR1 and CDR2: WSHSY, SAAADI. In DNA form, the CDR3 reads TGCGCCAGCAGAACGGACAGCTATGGCTACACCTTC. This gives the protein CASRTDSYGYTF.

J is TRBJ2-7 and V is TRBV5-1, with D possibly TRBD1 on 5 matching bases. CDR1 SGHRS and CDR2 YFSETQ come from the germline V gene. The CDR3 loop spans 15 amino acids. The ends were cut back, 0 bases at V and 1 base at J, with 11 bases in the middle. DNA for the CDR3: TGCGCCAGCAGCTTGGGTCCAGGGTTATCCTACGAGCAGTACTTC. As protein: CASSLGPGLSYEQYF.

The chain employs TRBV20-1 and TRBJ2-3, with TRBD2 identical over 8 bases. Germline V gene lookup returns CDR1 DFQATT and CDR2 SNEGSKA (reference sequence). The CDR3 length is 15 residues. After removal of 3 bases from V and 2 bases from J, the junction contained 7 bases not matched to a gene. CDR3 sequence: CSASTAGGFTDTQYF. The CDR3 DNA reads as TGCAGTGCTAGTACTGCGGGGGGATTCACAGATACGCAGTATTTT.

V gene TRBV7-8 combines with J gene TRBJ1-4; 9 positions match TRBD1. The CDR3 has 15 amino acids. J was trimmed by 8 bases and V by 5 bases; bases with no gene match: 9. Per the germline V gene, CDR1 is SGHVS and CDR2 is FQNEAQ. CDR3 in DNA: TGTGCCAGCAGCCCTGGGTCGGGACAGGGAGAAAAACTGTTTTTT. Amino acids: CASSPGSGQGEKLFF.

The chain links TRBV2 to TRBJ2-1, with no clear D. The CDR3 contains 12 residues. Germline CDR1 is SNHLY and CDR2 is FYNNEI. The V end was cut by 4 bases, the J end by 5 bases, with 6 bases between. CDR3 region: CASSGEDNEQFF. Here the CDR3 DNA reads TGTGCCAGCAGTGGAGAGGACAATGAGCAGTTCTTC.

V is TRBV10-3 and J is TRBJ1-1; 10 bases agree with TRBD1. Unmatched junction bases numbered 9, after V lost 5 bases and J lost 9 bases. Germline CDR1 reads ENHRY; CDR2 reads SYGVKD. This CDR3 is built from 14 residues. CDR3 residues: CAISPGTGAKQAFF. The CDR3 DNA is TGTGCCATCAGTCCCGGGACAGGGGCTAAGCAAGCTTTCTTT.

The CDR3 spells CASSPAVEGYSNQPQHF. The CDR3, as DNA: TGTGCCAGCAGCCCAGCGGTGGAGGGCTATAGCAATCAGCCCCAGCATTTT. This rearrangement joins TRBV11-2 to TRBJ1-5, with D unresolved. V was shortened by 5 bases and J by 0 bases, with 17 bases between the two germline ends. CDR1 and CDR2 (germline): SGHAT, FQNNGV. This CDR3 contains 17 residues. Looking up the rest from reference TRBV11-2 and TRBJ1-5 gives the full variable domain: EAGVAQSPRYKIIEKRQSVAFWCNPISGHATLYWYQQILGQGPKLLIQFQNNGVVDDSQLPKDRFSAERLKGVDSTLKIQPAKLEDSAVYLCASSPAVEGYSNQPQHFGDGTRLSIL.

The chain uses TRBV7-9 and TRBJ2-7; 7 nucleotides agree with TRBD2. Germline CDR1 SEHNR, CDR2 FQNEAQ (reference sequence). This CDR3 is built from 15 residues. The J segment lost 2 bases and the V segment lost 4 bases, leaving 8 bases of the junction unmatched. In nucleotides, the CDR3 is TGTGCCAGCAGCTCCTCGGGACTACTACCCTACGAGCAGTACTTC. This sequence encodes CASSSSGLLPYEQYF.